These 6 T cell receptor beta chains were all obtained from the same sample, sequenced in a study of post-analysis software for immune sequencing data. cDNA libraries of TCR beta carried unique molecular identifiers. TCRdb processed the PCR reads anew with MiXCR; each CDR3 protein has one entry. The profile shows 800,000 to 950,000 distinct CDR3 sequences, under 70% of them singletons. The study's findings and limits: Roughly 5 TRBV segments occurring more often in patients than controls included TRBV5-6, TRBV5-1 and TRBV20-1.

These receptors lack a known antigen. Sequenced material: blood. The receptors derive from a girl aged 10-17 years with multiple sclerosis.

This chain joins TRBV7-2 and TRBJ2-5; no clear D. The V and J ends lost 5 bases and 1 base respectively, with 8 bases between them. The CDR3 is 13 amino acids. The germline gives CDR1 SGHTA, CDR2 FQGNSA. The CDR3 region is CASSHPPQETQYF. In nucleotides, the CDR3 is TGTGCCAGCAGCCATCCGCCCCAAGAGACCCAGTACTTC.

This clonotype was found once. This chain connects TRBV7-9 to TRBJ2-3; D is unresolved. This CDR3 spans 13 amino acids. Germline V gene data show CDR1 as SEHNR and CDR2 as FQNEAQ (reference sequence). Trimming stripped 7 bases from V and 2 bases from J, with 10 bases between. As DNA, the CDR3 is TGTGCCAGCATCCCTGAAGTCACAGATACGCAGTATTTT. Translated: CASIPEVTDTQYF.

The rearrangement links TRBV2 to TRBJ2-5; 11 bases agree with TRBD1. The J call may be mistaken, given a closer DNA end match to TRBJ2-7. There are 15 residues in the CDR3. Per germline, CDR1 SNHLY and CDR2 FYNNEI. The CDR3 region is CANREGQGAFYEQYF. For the CDR3, the DNA is TGTGCCAACAGGGAAGGACAGGGGGCTTTCTACGAGCAGTACTTC.

CDR3 amino acids: CASSQWQGGRTDTQYF. CDR3 nucleotide sequence: TGTGCCAGCAGCCAATGGCAAGGGGGCAGGACAGATACGCAGTATTTT. The chain recombines TRBV3-1 with TRBJ2-3, with 7 bases matching TRBD1. Unmatched junction bases numbered 8, after V lost 2 bases and J lost 3 bases. The CDR3 loop spans 16 amino acids. Germline V gives CDR1 LGHDT, CDR2 YNNKEL (reference sequence).

The V gene is TRBV20-1, the J gene TRBJ2-5, with 10 bases identical to TRBD2. The germline V gene encodes CDR1 DFQATT and CDR2 SNEGSKA (reference sequence). The CDR3 covers 14 residues. The trim removed 1 base at V and 11 bases at J, leaving 10 bases unmatched. The CDR3 region is CSARALAGVGEQYF. CDR3 nucleotides: TGCAGTGCTAGAGCCCTAGCGGGAGTAGGTGAGCAGTACTTC.

The V and J genes are TRBV19 and TRBJ1-5, with 7 positions matching TRBD1. Germline CDR1 is LNHDA and CDR2 is SQIVND (reference sequence). Losses at the gene ends were 7 bases for V and 0 bases for J; bases not matched to a gene: 6. The CDR3 runs to 15 residues. The CDR3 loop is CASTPGQYSNQPQHF. The CDR3 nucleotides read TGTGCCAGTACTCCGGGACAGTATAGCAATCAGCCCCAGCATTTT. The full variable domain, rest sourced from reference TRBV19 and TRBJ1-5, is DGGITQSPKYLFRKEGQNVTLSCEQNLNHDAMYWYRQDPGQGLRLIYYSQIVNDFQKGDIAEGYSVSREKKESFPLTVTSAQKNPTAFYLCASTPGQYSNQPQHFGDGTRLSIL.